The text below deals with one TCR beta chain. Trimming cost V 2 bases and J 2 bases, with 15 bases left between them. The germline V gene has CDR1 SGHTA and CDR2 FQGTGA. This CDR3 is built from 17 residues. The data stem from a study of blood T cell repertoires in COVID-19. About the study: COVID-19 samples collected from the United States, Italy and Spain covered acute and convalescent phases. T cells, B-cell-depleted T cells, or PBMCs supplied cDNA or gDNA.

As originally analysed: Using reference gene primer amplification, nucleated cell counts were estimated. Here immunoSEQ multiplex PCR was the method, and the copy in TCRdb shows in-frame clones only, minus some. The DNA was the basis for D and trimming; V, J and clone size are from that table. The profile shows 95,000 to 110,000 clones, approximately 80% of them singletons. The V call is TRBV7-3, the J call TRBJ2-2; D call uncertain. The TCR sequence derives from a human donor in a cohort sampled during active COVID-19. The sequencing input was peripheral blood. As DNA, the CDR3 is TGTGCCAGCAGCTTAGAGGTGCGAAGTCGAAACACCGGGGAGCTGTTTTTT. It specifies CASSLEVRSRNTGELFF. Together with reference TRBV7-3 and TRBJ2-2, the CDR3 gives the full variable domain: GAGVSQTPSNKVTEKGKYVELRCDPISGHTALYWYRQSLGQGPEFLIYFQGTGAADDSGLPNDRFFAVRPEGSVSTLKIQRTERGDSAVYLCASSLEVRSRNTGELFFGEGSRLTVL.